This TCR beta chain was sequenced during a study of T-cell reconstitution after alpha-beta-depleted transplantation in children. Overall study results and limits: By about two months after transplant, alpha-beta T cells reportedly arose from several hundred graft clones that had expanded. One year post-transplant, T-cell counts and diversity were largely derived from T cells produced anew. The study traced high day-60 TCRbeta diversity in some patients to surviving recipient T cells and thymic progenitors.

It was with unique molecular identifiers that the TCRbeta library was prepared. TCRdb reprocessed the PCR reads with MiXCR, giving one entry per CDR3 protein. This table holds over 150,000 distinct CDR3 sequences, approximately 6.3% found once. This clonotype was observed at least ten times. The antigen remains undetermined. The CDR3 contains 16 residues. V lost 7 bases and J lost 5; bases outside the gene matches: 12. Germline V gene data show CDR1 as SNHLY and CDR2 as FYNNEI. Sequencing was performed on PBMCs, taken before TCRalphabeta/CD19-depleted stem cell transplant. The TCR sequence derives from a boy aged 2 to 10 with acute lymphoblastic leukemia, due to receive a stem cell transplant. The genes are TRBV2 and TRBJ2-5; 11 nucleotides agree with TRBD2. DNA of the CDR3: TGTGCCAGCACCCCCTCCGGGACTAGCGGACCGGAGACCCAGTACTTC. It specifies CASTPSGTSGPETQYF.